This T cell receptor beta chain was obtained from a study of T cell responses to AZD1222 COVID-19 vaccine. This clone appeared a single time. As yet, its antigen is unknown. Sequencing used immunoSEQ multiplex PCR; TCRdb keeps in-frame clones, though not all of them. This sample has about 170,000 clones; more than 90% occur once, and the top ten carry 1.6%. This CDR3 comprises 13 residues. Germline-derived CDR1 and CDR2 are LNHDA and SQIVND (reference sequence). V lost 4 bases, J lost 8 bases, and 11 bases lay in between. Findings and caveats of the study: Unmutated regions of variants are reportedly targeted by nearly half of spike-specific TCRs. Baseline seropositivity occurred in only a handful of AZD1222 recipients. Mostly white British, mostly female donors; authors suggested clonal diversity may be underestimated.

This rearrangement joins TRBV19 to TRBJ1-4, with D perhaps TRBD1 (5 bases). The TCR comes from an adult in good health. This material consisted of peripheral blood, taken on day 0 of AZD1222 vaccination. The CDR3 sequence is CASSRTGLEKLFF. CDR3 coding DNA: TGTGCCAGTAGTAGAACAGGTCTGGAAAAACTGTTTTTT. The variable domain in full, completed from reference TRBV19 and TRBJ1-4, reads DGGITQSPKYLFRKEGQNVTLSCEQNLNHDAMYWYRQDPGQGLRLIYYSQIVNDFQKGDIAEGYSVSREKKESFPLTVTSAQKNPTAFYLCASSRTGLEKLFFGSGTQLSVL.